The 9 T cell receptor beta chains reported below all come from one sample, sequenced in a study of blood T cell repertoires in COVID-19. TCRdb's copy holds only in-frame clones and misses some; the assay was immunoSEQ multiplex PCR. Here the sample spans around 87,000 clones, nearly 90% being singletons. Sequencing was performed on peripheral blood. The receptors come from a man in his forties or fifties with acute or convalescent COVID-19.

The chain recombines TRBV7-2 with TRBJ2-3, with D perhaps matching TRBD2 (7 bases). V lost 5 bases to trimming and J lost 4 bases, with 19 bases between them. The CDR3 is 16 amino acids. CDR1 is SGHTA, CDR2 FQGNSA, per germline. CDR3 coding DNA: TGTGCCAGCAGCCCCGCCCCGGGGGGCGGAGCAGATACGCAGTATTTT. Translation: CASSPAPGGGADTQYF.

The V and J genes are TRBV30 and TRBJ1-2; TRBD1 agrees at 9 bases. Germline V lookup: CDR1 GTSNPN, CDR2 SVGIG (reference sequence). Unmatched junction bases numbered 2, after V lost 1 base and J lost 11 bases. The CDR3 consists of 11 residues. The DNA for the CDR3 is TGTGCCTGGAGTGGGACAGGGGAGTACACCTTC. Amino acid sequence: CAWSGTGEYTF. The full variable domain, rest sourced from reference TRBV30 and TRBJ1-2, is SQTIHQWPATLVQPVGSPLSLECTVEGTSNPNLYWYRQAAGRGLQLLFYSVGIGQISSEVPQNLSASRPQDRQFILSSKKLLLSDSGFYLCAWSGTGEYTFGSGTRLTVV.

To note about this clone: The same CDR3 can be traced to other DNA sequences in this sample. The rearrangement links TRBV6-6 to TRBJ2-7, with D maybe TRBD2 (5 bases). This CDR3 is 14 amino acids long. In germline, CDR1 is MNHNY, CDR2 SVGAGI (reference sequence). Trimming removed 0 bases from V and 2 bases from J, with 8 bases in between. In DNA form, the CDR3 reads TGTGCCAGCAGTTACTCGCCCGGGACCTACGAGCAGTACGTC. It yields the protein CASSYSPGTYEQYV.

CDR3 in amino acids: CASSLGSGGSGNTIYF. CDR3 bases: TGTGCCAGCAGCTTAGGGTCAGGGGGCTCTGGAAACACCATATATTTT. This chain connects TRBV7-8 to TRBJ1-3, with 7 bases matching TRBD1. Germline V gene sequence: CDR1 SGHVS, CDR2 FQNEAQ. Trimming cost V 1 base and J 0 bases; bases outside gene matches: 3. The CDR3 spans 16 residues.

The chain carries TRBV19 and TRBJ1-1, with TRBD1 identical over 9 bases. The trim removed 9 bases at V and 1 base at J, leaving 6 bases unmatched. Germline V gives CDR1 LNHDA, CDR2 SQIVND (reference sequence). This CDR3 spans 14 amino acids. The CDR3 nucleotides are TGTGCCAGCAGGAGGGACAGGGAGAACACTGAAGCTTTCTTT. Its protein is CASRRDRENTEAFF.

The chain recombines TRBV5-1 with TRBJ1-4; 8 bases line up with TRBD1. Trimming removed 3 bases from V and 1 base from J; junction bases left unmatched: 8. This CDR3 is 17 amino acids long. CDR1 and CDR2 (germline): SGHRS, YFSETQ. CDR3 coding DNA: TGCGCCAGCAGCTCCCTTAGACAGGGGATAACTAATGAAAAACTGTTTTTT. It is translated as CASSSLRQGITNEKLFF.

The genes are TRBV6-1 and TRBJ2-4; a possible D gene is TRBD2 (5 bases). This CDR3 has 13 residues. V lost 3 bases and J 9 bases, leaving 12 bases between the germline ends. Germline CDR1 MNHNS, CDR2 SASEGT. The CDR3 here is CASSDRQGSIQYF. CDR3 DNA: TGTGCCAGCAGTGACCGCCAAGGGAGCATTCAGTACTTC.

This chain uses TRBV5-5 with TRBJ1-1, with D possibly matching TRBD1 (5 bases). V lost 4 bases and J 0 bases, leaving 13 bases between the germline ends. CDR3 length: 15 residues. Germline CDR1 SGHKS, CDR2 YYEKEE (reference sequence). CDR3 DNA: TGTGCCAGCAGCGGGGGGACTAACATGAACACTGAAGCTTTCTTT. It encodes CASSGGTNMNTEAFF.

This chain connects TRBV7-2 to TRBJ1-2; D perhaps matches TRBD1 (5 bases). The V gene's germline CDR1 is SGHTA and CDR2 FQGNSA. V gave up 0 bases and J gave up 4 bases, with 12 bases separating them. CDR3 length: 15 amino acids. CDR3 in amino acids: CASSLAGSGGYGYTF. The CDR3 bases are TGTGCCAGCAGCTTAGCAGGATCGGGGGGCTATGGCTACACCTTC.